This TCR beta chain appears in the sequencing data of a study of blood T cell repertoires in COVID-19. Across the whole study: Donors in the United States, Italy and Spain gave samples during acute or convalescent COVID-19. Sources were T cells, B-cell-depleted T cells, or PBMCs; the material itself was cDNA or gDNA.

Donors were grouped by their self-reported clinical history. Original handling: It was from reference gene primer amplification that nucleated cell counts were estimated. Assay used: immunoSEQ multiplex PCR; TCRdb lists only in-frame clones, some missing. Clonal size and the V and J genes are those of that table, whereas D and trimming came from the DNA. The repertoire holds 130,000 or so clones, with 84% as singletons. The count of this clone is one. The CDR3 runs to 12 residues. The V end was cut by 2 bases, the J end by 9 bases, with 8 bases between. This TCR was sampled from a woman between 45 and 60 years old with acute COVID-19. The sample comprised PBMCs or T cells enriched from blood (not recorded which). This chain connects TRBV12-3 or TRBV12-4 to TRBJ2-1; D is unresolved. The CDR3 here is CASSLLPGEQFF. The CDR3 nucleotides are TGTGCCAGCAGTTTACTCCCGGGTGAGCAGTTCTTC.